This T cell receptor (beta chain) was identified during a study of T cells in Graves' hyperthyroidism and ophthalmopathy. Looking at the study overall: At the time of initial diagnosis and before any treatment, peripheral blood was collected.

RNA transcripts gave rise to amplified TCR beta CDR3 regions. HTBI primers were used for first-round RT-PCR of the TCR CDR3. TCRdb reprocessed the multiplex PCR reads via MiXCR and lists one record per CDR3 protein. The sample lists fewer than 450,000 distinct CDR3 sequences, less than 20% occurring once. The CDR3 consists of 16 residues. Trimming cost V 5 bases and J 2 bases; bases outside gene matches: 5. Germline V gives CDR1 SGHVS, CDR2 FNYEAQ. Sequencing used blood. This clonotype was sampled from a man aged 18 to 29 with Graves' ophthalmopathy. This rearrangement joins TRBV7-6 to TRBJ2-3, with 12 positions matching TRBD2. The CDR3, as DNA: TGTGCCAGCAGCCAACTAGCGGGAGGCAACACAGATACGCAGTATTTT. It encodes CASSQLAGGNTDTQYF. Using reference TRBV7-6 and TRBJ2-3 for the parts outside the CDR3, the full variable domain is GAGVSQSPRYKVTKRGQDVALRCDPISGHVSLYWYRQALGQGPEFLTYFNYEAQQDKSGLPNDRFSAERPEGSISTLTIQRTEQRDSAMYRCASSQLAGGNTDTQYFGPGTRLTVL.